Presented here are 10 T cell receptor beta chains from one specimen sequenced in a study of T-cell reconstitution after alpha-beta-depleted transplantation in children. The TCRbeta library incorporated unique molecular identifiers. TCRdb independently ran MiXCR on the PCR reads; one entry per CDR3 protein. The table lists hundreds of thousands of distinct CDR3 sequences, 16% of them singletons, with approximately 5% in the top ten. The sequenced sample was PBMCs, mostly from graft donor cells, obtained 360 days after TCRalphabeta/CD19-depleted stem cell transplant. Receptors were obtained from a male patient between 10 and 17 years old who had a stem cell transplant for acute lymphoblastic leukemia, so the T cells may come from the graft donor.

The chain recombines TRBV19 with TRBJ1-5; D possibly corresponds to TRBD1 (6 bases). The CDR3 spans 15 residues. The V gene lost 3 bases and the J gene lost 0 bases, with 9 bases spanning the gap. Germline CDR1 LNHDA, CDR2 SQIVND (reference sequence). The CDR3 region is CASSMSGHSNQPQHF. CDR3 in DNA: TGTGCCAGTAGTATGTCGGGACATAGCAATCAGCCCCAGCATTTT. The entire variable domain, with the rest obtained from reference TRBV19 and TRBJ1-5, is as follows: DGGITQSPKYLFRKEGQNVTLSCEQNLNHDAMYWYRQDPGQGLRLIYYSQIVNDFQKGDIAEGYSVSREKKESFPLTVTSAQKNPTAFYLCASSMSGHSNQPQHFGDGTRLSIL.

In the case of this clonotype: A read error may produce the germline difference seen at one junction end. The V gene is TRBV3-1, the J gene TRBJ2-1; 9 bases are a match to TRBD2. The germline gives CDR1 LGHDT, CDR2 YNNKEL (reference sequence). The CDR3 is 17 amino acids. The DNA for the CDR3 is TGTGCCTGCAGCCAAGATCGCGGCGGGAGGGCCATGAATGAGCAGTTCTTC. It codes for CACSQDRGGRAMNEQFF.

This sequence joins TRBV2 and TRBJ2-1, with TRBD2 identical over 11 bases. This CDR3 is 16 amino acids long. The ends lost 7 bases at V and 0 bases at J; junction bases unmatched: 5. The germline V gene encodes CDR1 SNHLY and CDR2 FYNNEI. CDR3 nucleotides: TGTGCCAGCACTCCGACTAGCGGGGTCTCCTACAATGAGCAGTTCTTC. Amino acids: CASTPTSGVSYNEQFF.

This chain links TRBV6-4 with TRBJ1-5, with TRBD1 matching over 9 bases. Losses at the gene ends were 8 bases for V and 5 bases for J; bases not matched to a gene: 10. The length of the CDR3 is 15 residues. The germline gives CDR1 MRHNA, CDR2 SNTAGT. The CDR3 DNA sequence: TGTGCCAGCCAGGGACAGGACAGGGGCCATCAGCCCCAGCATTTT. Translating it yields CASQGQDRGHQPQHF.

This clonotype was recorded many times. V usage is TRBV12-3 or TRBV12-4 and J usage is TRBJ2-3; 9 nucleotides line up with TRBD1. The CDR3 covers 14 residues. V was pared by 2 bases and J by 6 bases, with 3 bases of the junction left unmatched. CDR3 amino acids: CASSLSGQGDTQYF. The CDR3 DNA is TGTGCCAGCAGTTTAAGTGGACAGGGGGATACGCAGTATTTT.

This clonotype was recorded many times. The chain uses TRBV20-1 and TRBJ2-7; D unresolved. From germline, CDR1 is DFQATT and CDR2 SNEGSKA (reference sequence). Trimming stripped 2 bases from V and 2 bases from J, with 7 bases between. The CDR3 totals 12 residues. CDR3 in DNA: TGCAGTGCTAGACGTCAGACCTACGAGCAGTACTTC. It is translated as CSARRQTYEQYF.

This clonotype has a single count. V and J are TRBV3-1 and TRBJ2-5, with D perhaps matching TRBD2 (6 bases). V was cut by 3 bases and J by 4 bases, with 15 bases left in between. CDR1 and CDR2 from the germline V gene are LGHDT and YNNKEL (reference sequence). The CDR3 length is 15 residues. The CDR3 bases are TGTGCCAGCAGCCACAGCGGGCTAGGTGGAGAGACCCAGTACTTC. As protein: CASSHSGLGGETQYF.

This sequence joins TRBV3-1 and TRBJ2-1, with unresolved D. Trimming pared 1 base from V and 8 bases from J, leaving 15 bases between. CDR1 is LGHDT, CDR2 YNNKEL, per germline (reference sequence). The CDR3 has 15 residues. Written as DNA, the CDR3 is TGTGCCAGCAGCCAAGGGGCTAGGCCTTGGGATGAGCAGTTCTTC. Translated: CASSQGARPWDEQFF.

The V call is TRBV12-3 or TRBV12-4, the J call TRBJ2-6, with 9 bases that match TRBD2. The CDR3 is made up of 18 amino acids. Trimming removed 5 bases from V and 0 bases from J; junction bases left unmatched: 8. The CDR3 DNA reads TGTGCCAGCAGTCTTGGACTAGCGCCCAGCTCTGGGGCCAACGTCCTGACTTTC. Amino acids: CASSLGLAPSSGANVLTF.

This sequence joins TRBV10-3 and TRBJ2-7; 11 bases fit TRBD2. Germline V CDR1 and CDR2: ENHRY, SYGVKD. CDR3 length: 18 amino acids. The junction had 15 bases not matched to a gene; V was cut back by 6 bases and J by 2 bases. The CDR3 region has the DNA TGTGCCATCAGGGCGACTAGCGGGACCCCAAATTCCCCCTACGAGCAGTACTTC. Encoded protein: CAIRATSGTPNSPYEQYF.